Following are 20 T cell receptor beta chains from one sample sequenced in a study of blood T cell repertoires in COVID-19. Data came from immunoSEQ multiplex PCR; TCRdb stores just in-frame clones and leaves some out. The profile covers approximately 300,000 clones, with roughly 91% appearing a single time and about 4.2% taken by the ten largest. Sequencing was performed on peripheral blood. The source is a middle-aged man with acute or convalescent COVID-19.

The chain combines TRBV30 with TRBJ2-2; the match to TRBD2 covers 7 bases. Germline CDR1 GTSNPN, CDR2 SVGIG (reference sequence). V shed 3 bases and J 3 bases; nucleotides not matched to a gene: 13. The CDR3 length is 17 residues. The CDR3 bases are TGTGCCTGGAGAGAGGGATTCCTAAGCGGGGACACCGGGGAGCTGTTTTTT. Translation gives CAWREGFLSGDTGELFF.

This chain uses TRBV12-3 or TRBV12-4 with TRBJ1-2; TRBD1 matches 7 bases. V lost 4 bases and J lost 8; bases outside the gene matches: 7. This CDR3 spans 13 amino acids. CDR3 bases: TGTGCCAGCAGTTCATACAGGGGCCTGGGCTACACCTTC. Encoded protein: CASSSYRGLGYTF.

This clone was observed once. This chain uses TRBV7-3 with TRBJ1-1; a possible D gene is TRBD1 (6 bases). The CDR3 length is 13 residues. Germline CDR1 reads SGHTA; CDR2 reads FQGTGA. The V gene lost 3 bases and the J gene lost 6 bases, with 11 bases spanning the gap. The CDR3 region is CASSFVEGAEAFF. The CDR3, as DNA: TGTGCCAGCAGCTTCGTCGAGGGGGCTGAAGCTTTCTTT.

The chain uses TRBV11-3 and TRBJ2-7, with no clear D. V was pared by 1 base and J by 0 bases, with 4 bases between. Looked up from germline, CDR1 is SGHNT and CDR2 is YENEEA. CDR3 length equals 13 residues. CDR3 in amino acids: CASSLGVSYEQYF. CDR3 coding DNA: TGTGCCAGCAGCTTAGGAGTCTCCTACGAGCAGTACTTC.

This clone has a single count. The DNA for the CDR3 is TGTGCCAGCAGCTTATTAAAGTTAGATTCACCCCTCCACTTT. This translates into CASSLLKLDSPLHF. The genes are TRBV7-6 and TRBJ1-6; D remains ambiguous. Per germline, CDR1 SGHVS and CDR2 FNYEAQ. Trimming pared 2 bases from V and 8 bases from J, leaving 10 bases between. This CDR3 contains 14 residues.

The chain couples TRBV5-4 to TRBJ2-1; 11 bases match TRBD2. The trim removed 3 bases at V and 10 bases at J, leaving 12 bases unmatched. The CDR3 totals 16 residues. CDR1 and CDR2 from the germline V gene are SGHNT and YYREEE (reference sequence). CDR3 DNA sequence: TGTGCCAGCAGCTCTAGCGGGGGGTCCGCCCTCGGGGAGCAGTTCTTC. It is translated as CASSSSGGSALGEQFF.

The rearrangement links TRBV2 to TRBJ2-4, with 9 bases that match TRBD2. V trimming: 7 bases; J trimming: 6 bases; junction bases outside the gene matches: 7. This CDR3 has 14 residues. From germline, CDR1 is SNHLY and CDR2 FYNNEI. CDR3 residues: CASNLGLALNIQYF. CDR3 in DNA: TGTGCCAGCAACTTGGGACTAGCCTTAAACATTCAGTACTTC. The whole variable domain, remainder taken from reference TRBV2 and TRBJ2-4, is EPEVTQTPSHQVTQMGQEVILRCVPISNHLYFYWYRQILGQKVEFLVSFYNNEISEKSEIFDDQFSVERPDGSNFTLKIRSTKLEDSAMYFCASNLGLALNIQYFGAGTRLSVL.

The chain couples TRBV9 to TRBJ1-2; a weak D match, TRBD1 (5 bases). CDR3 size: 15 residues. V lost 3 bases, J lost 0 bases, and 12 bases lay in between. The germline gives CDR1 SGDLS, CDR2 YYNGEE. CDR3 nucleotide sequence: TGTGCCAGCAGCGATACAGGCATATCTAACTATGGCTACACCTTC. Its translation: CASSDTGISNYGYTF.

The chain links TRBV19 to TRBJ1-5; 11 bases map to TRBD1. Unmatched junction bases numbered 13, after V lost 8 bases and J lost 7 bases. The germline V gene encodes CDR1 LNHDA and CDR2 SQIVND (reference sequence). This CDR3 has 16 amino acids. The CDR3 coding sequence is TGTGCCAGTCCCCTTCGGGGGACAGGGGGATACCAGCCCCAGCATTTT. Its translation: CASPLRGTGGYQPQHF.

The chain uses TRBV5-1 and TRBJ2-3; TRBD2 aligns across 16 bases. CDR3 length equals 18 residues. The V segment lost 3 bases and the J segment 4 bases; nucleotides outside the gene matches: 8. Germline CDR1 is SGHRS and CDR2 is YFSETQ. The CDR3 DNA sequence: TGCGCCAGCAGCTATAGTCCCGGGACTAGCGGGGGGGCAGATACGCAGTATTTT. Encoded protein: CASSYSPGTSGGADTQYF.

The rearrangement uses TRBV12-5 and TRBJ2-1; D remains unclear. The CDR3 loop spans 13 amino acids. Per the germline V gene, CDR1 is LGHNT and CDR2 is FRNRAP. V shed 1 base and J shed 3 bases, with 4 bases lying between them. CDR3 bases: TGTGCTAGTGGTTTGGGTAACTACAATGAGCAGTTCTTC. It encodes CASGLGNYNEQFF.

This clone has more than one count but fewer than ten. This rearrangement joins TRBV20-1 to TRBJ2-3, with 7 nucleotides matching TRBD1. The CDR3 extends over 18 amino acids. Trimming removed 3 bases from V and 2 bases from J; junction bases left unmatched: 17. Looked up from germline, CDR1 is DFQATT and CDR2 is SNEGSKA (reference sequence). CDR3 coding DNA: TGCAGTGCTAGTGACCCCGCTAGACAGGGAGTCCCCACAGATACGCAGTATTTT. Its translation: CSASDPARQGVPTDTQYF.

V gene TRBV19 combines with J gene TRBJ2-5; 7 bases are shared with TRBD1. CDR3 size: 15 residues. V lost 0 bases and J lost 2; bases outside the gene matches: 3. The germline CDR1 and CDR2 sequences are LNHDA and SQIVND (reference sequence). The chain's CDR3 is CASSIDQTGQETQYF. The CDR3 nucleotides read TGTGCCAGTAGTATAGATCAGACAGGGCAAGAGACCCAGTACTTC.

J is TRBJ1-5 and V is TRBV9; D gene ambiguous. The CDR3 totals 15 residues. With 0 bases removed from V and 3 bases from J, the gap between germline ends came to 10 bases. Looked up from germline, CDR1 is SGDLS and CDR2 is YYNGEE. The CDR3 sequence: CASSVASGINQPQHF. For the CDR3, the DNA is TGTGCCAGCAGCGTAGCATCCGGGATCAATCAGCCCCAGCATTTT.

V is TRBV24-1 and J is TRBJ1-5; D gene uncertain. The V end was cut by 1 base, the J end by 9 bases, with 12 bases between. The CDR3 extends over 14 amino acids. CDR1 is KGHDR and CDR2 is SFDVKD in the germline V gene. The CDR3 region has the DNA TGTGCCACCAGTGATTTTAACGGGTTTGGGCCCCAGCATTTT. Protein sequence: CATSDFNGFGPQHF.

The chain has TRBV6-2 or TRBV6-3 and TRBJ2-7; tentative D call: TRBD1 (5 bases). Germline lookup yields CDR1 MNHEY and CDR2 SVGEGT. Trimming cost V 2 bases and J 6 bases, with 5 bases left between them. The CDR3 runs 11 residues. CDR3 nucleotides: TGTGCCAGCAGTTACAGGGGCGAGCAGTACTTC. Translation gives CASSYRGEQYF.

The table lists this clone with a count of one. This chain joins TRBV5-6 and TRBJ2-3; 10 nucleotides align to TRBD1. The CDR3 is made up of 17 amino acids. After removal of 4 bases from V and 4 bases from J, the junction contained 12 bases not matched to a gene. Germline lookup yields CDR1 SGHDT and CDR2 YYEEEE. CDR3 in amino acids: CASSPIGGQGWSDTQYF. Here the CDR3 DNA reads TGTGCCAGCAGCCCAATCGGGGGACAGGGGTGGTCAGATACGCAGTATTTT.

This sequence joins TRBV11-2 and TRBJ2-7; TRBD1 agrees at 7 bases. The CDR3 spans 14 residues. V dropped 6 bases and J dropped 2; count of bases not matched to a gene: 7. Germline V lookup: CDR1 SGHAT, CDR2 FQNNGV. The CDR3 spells CASREQGVPYEQYF. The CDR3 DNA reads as TGTGCCAGCAGGGAGCAGGGGGTCCCCTACGAGCAGTACTTC.

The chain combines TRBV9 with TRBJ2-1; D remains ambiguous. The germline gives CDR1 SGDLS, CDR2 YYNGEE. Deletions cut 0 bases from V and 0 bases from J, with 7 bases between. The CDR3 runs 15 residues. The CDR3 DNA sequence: TGTGCCAGCAGCGTAGCCGTCAGCTCCTACAATGAGCAGTTCTTC. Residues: CASSVAVSSYNEQFF.

The CDR3 sequence: CSASRGDSTDTQYF. Written as DNA, the CDR3 is TGCAGTGCTAGTCGCGGGGATAGCACAGATACGCAGTATTTT. The V gene is TRBV20-1, the J gene TRBJ2-3; TRBD2 is a possible D gene (6 bases). The germline V and J ends were trimmed by 3 bases and 0 bases, with 10 bases remaining between them. This CDR3 is 14 amino acids long. Germline V lookup: CDR1 DFQATT, CDR2 SNEGSKA (reference sequence).